Detailed here is one TCR beta chain. The target antigen is unknown. Here the CDR3 omits its conserved ending phenylalanine or tryptophan, so a read error is the likely source. It is unclear where the CDR3 begins or ends on the DNA, so no DNA is shown, and the CDR3 is as TCRdb lists it. These data belong to a study of response to subunit inactivated influenza vaccine. Study-level findings and limits: Each seasonal influenza vaccination recruits few new T cells, the authors suggested.

The CDR3 is 14 residues long, ends included. Germline lookup yields CDR1 SGHNT and CDR2 YYREEE (reference sequence). TCRdb redid the calling of the RT-PCR reads with MiXCR, one entry per CDR3 protein. The profile covers some 800,000 distinct CDR3 sequences, with about 20% appearing a single time and approximately 10% taken by the ten largest. This clonotype originated in a man in his fifties or sixties who received an inactivated influenza vaccine. The source was PBMCs from blood, collected around 5 days after vaccination. This chain links TRBV5-4 with TRBJ2-1; the D segment call TRBD2 is taken from the table without a DNA check. The CDR3 loop is CASSLGVAAPLGFV.